One and the same sample provided the 22 T cell receptor beta chains below, sequenced in a study of human T cells and chemical hapten exposure. MiXCR, run by TCRdb on the RACE reads, gives a single entry per CDR3 protein. The top ten clones hold around 8.8% of a sample with about 350,000 distinct CDR3 sequences, 5% to 6.5% of them seen once. Time point reported: pre-sensitization, week 0. Treatment meaning: therapeutic diphenylcyclopropenone sensitization with weekly scalp DPC. The sample was whole blood, taken in connection with sensitization to the hapten diphenylcyclopropenone (DPC). Every receptor here comes from a woman younger than 30 with alopecia areata. Some clones in this sample may be carry-over from other donors' samples.

The chain employs TRBV28 and TRBJ2-7, with 8 bases that match TRBD1. The CDR3 totals 14 residues. V trimming: 10 bases; J trimming: 5 bases; junction bases outside the gene matches: 13. CDR1 is MDHEN, CDR2 SYDVKM, per germline. CDR3 in amino acids: CATTRQGNFHEQYF. In DNA form, the CDR3 reads TGTGCCACCACGAGACAGGGGAATTTCCACGAGCAGTACTTC. Supplemented by reference TRBV28 and TRBJ2-7, the full variable domain reads DVKVTQSSRYLVKRTGEKVFLECVQDMDHENMFWYRQDPGLGLRLIYFSYDVKMKEKGDIPEGYSVSREKKERFSLILESASTNQTSMYLCATTRQGNFHEQYFGPGTRLTVT.

This clonotype was detected a few times. V gene TRBV20-1 combines with J gene TRBJ1-6; D gene unclear. Germline CDR1 reads DFQATT; CDR2 reads SNEGSKA (reference sequence). The CDR3 loop spans 13 amino acids. V lost 0 bases and J 7 bases, leaving 7 bases between the germline ends. CDR3 amino acids: CSARDFGNSPLHF. As DNA, the CDR3 is TGCAGTGCTAGAGATTTCGGGAATTCACCCCTCCACTTT.

This clonotype occurred many times. J is TRBJ1-1 and V is TRBV21-1; no DNA check was done on the table's D call, TRBD1. TRBV21-1 is termed a pseudogene. The CDR3 loop spans 14 amino acids. CDR3 protein: CASSVRQMNTEAFF. The DNA of the CDR3 is TGTGCCAGCAGCGTACGACAGATGAACACTGAAGCTTTCTTT.

This clonotype was detected a few times. The V gene is TRBV2, the J gene TRBJ2-7, with D unresolved. With 0 bases removed from V and 13 bases from J, the gap between germline ends came to 7 bases. CDR3 length equals 10 residues. The germline gives CDR1 SNHLY, CDR2 FYNNEI. CDR3 amino acids: CASSEALFYF. In DNA, the CDR3 is TGTGCCAGCAGTGAAGCGCTTTTTTACTTC.

This clonotype has ten or more counts. The gene calls are TRBV28 and TRBJ1-5, with D possibly matching TRBD1 (6 bases). The CDR3 loop spans 15 amino acids. Trimming took off 2 bases at V and 1 base at J, with 9 bases between the two ends. CDR1 is MDHEN, CDR2 SYDVKM, per germline. CDR3 in DNA: TGTGCCAGCAGTTTAATTCAGGGGAGCAATCAGCCCCAGCATTTT. This gives the protein CASSLIQGSNQPQHF.

This chain links TRBV2 with TRBJ2-3; no clear D. Germline V gene data show CDR1 as SNHLY and CDR2 as FYNNEI. The CDR3 sequence is 14 residues long. V lost 7 bases, J lost 5 bases, and 16 bases lay in between. CDR3 nucleotide sequence: TGTGCCAGCATGACTGCCAGGTCAGGAGATACGCAGTATTTT. It specifies CASMTARSGDTQYF.

This clonotype was counted between two and nine times. The chain recombines TRBV3-1 with TRBJ2-2; 7 nucleotides agree with TRBD1. V trimming: 0 bases; J trimming: 6 bases; junction bases outside the gene matches: 10. Germline CDR1 reads LGHDT; CDR2 reads YNNKEL (reference sequence). There are 17 residues in the CDR3. The CDR3 sequence is CASSQDAGTVRSGELFF. CDR3 DNA: TGTGCCAGCAGCCAAGATGCCGGGACAGTCCGATCCGGGGAGCTGTTTTTT.

The table lists this clonotype with many counts. This rearrangement joins TRBV20-1 to TRBJ2-6; D not resolved. The CDR3 runs 13 residues. Trimming took off 5 bases at V and 4 bases at J, with 9 bases between the two ends. CDR1 and CDR2 from the germline V gene are DFQATT and SNEGSKA (reference sequence). The CDR3 coding sequence is TGCAGTGCTCCGGCGCTGGGGGCCAACGTCCTGACTTTC. Residues: CSAPALGANVLTF.

This clonotype has just a few counts. The chain couples TRBV20-1 to TRBJ2-3; no reliable D call. V was shortened by 5 bases and J by 2 bases, with 17 bases between the two germline ends. Germline CDR1 is DFQATT and CDR2 is SNEGSKA (reference sequence). The CDR3 extends over 15 amino acids. The CDR3 nucleotides read TGCAGTGCTGCGCGACCAGTTTCCGCCACAGATACGCAGTATTTT. Translation: CSAARPVSATDTQYF.

This clonotype was counted a few times. The CDR3 protein is CASSAGTGGYGYTF. CDR3 in DNA: TGTGCCAGCAGTGCGGGGACAGGGGGCTATGGCTACACCTTC. The chain recombines TRBV12-3 or TRBV12-4 with TRBJ1-2; TRBD1 aligns across 11 bases. The CDR3 has 14 amino acids. V shed 5 bases and J 4 bases; nucleotides not matched to a gene: 3.

This chain joins TRBV27 and TRBJ2-3; TRBD1 matches at 12 bases. There are 15 residues in the CDR3. CDR1 and CDR2 from the germline V gene are MNHEY and SMNVEV (reference sequence). V trimming: 5 bases; J trimming: 4 bases; junction bases outside the gene matches: 4. CDR3 loop: CASSPGTGGADTQYF. CDR3 DNA: TGTGCCAGCAGTCCGGGGACAGGGGGCGCAGATACGCAGTATTTT.

As concerns this clonotype: A read error may be the cause here, since a much bigger clone is one base away. The conserved phenylalanine or tryptophan is not found at the CDR3 terminus, so this likely reflects a read error. The V gene is TRBV3-1, the J gene TRBJ1-6, with D perhaps TRBD1 (5 bases). V shed 5 bases and J shed 4 bases, with 6 bases lying between them. The CDR3 runs 13 residues. Germline V gene data show CDR1 as LGHDT and CDR2 as YNNKEL (reference sequence). The CDR3 loop reads CASSDSYNSPLHV. DNA of the CDR3: TGTGCCAGCAGCGACAGTTATAATTCACCCCTCCACGTT.

This clonotype was recorded a few times. The V call is TRBV6-2 or TRBV6-3, the J call TRBJ1-5; 12 bases fit TRBD1. Germline V lookup: CDR1 MNHEY, CDR2 SVGEGT. This CDR3 is 19 amino acids long. After removal of 2 bases from V and 1 base from J, the junction contained 9 bases not matched to a gene. CDR3 DNA sequence: TGTGCCAGCAGTTACCAACGCCGGGACAGGGGGCGAAGCAATCAGCCCCAGCATTTT. It encodes CASSYQRRDRGRSNQPQHF.

In this sample, this clonotype turned up many times. V is TRBV12-3 or TRBV12-4 and J is TRBJ2-2; 7 nucleotides line up with TRBD1. With 5 bases clipped from V and 4 bases from J, the junction kept 13 bases outside the gene matches. The CDR3 loop spans 17 amino acids. DNA for the CDR3: TGTGCCAGCAGTCCCCAAGGGGGCGGCTTTAGCACCGGGGAGCTGTTTTTT. It codes for CASSPQGGGFSTGELFF.

Many counts were recorded for this clonotype. V is TRBV6-1 and J is TRBJ1-1, with D unclear. The germline CDR1 and CDR2 sequences are MNHNS and SASEGT. V was pared by 0 bases and J by 8 bases, with 10 bases between. The CDR3 loop spans 13 amino acids. The CDR3 sequence: CASSEARAEEAFF. The CDR3, as DNA: TGTGCCAGCAGTGAAGCGAGGGCGGAGGAAGCTTTCTTT.

This clonotype was observed at least ten times. The gene calls are TRBV29-1 and TRBJ1-2; weak D call: TRBD1 (6 bases). V was shortened by 4 bases and J by 4 bases, with 13 bases between the two germline ends. Germline CDR1 SQVTM, CDR2 ANQGSEA. This CDR3 has 13 residues. CDR3 protein: CSVGGAGVYGYTF. The DNA of the CDR3 is TGCAGCGTTGGGGGGGCAGGGGTCTATGGCTACACCTTC.

The chain combines TRBV4-3 with TRBJ2-1, with TRBD2 identical over 9 bases. The germline V gene encodes CDR1 LGHNA and CDR2 YSLEER. V shed 2 bases, J shed 0 bases, and the junction held 8 bases outside the gene matches. The length of the CDR3 is 18 residues. This CDR3 is CASSQSSGGFRSYNEQFF. In nucleotides, the CDR3 is TGCGCCAGCAGCCAAAGTAGCGGGGGCTTCCGCTCCTACAATGAGCAGTTCTTC.

This clonotype appeared a few times. The chain joins TRBV27 to TRBJ2-1, with TRBD1 matching over 7 bases. Germline trimming cut 5 bases from V and 9 bases from J; bases unmatched to any gene: 7. Germline loops: CDR1 MNHEY, CDR2 SMNVEV (reference sequence). The CDR3 runs to 13 residues. CDR3 sequence: CASSPLQGREQFF. The CDR3 nucleotides read TGTGCCAGCAGTCCCCTACAGGGGCGTGAGCAGTTCTTC.

The chain carries TRBV27 and TRBJ2-7; TRBD1 is a possible D gene (5 bases). Trimming removed 4 bases at V and 3 bases at J, with 13 bases between. Germline V CDR1 and CDR2: MNHEY, SMNVEV (reference sequence). The CDR3 spans 14 residues. The CDR3 here is CASSYGAVFYEQYF. CDR3 coding DNA: TGTGCCAGCAGTTATGGGGCTGTTTTCTACGAGCAGTACTTC.

The V call is TRBV10-3, the J call TRBJ2-3, with D uncertain. The CDR3 runs to 14 residues. V was trimmed by 6 bases and J by 1 base, leaving 11 bases between them. Germline-derived CDR1 and CDR2 are ENHRY and SYGVKD. The DNA for the CDR3 is TGTGCCATCAGCGAACAGCATCGCACAGATACGCAGTATTTT. It is translated as CAISEQHRTDTQYF.

The chain recombines TRBV24-1 with TRBJ2-4; 7 bases are a match to TRBD1. Unmatched junction bases numbered 11, after V lost 2 bases and J lost 2 bases. This CDR3 spans 18 amino acids. The germline gives CDR1 KGHDR, CDR2 SFDVKD. CDR3: CATSDSRQGGLTKNIQYF. The DNA of the CDR3 is TGTGCCACCAGTGATTCCCGACAGGGCGGTTTAACCAAAAACATTCAGTACTTC.

This clonotype was found a few times. The chain is built from TRBV7-9 and TRBJ1-1, with a possible D match to TRBD1 (6 bases). This CDR3 spans 21 amino acids. V gave up 2 bases and J gave up 4 bases, with 32 bases separating them. The germline CDR1 and CDR2 sequences are SEHNR and FQNEAQ (reference sequence). The CDR3 sequence is CASSLRRAGERTAGDGTEAFF. The CDR3 nucleotides read TGTGCCAGCAGCTTACGACGGGCGGGAGAAAGGACAGCCGGGGATGGCACTGAAGCTTTCTTT.